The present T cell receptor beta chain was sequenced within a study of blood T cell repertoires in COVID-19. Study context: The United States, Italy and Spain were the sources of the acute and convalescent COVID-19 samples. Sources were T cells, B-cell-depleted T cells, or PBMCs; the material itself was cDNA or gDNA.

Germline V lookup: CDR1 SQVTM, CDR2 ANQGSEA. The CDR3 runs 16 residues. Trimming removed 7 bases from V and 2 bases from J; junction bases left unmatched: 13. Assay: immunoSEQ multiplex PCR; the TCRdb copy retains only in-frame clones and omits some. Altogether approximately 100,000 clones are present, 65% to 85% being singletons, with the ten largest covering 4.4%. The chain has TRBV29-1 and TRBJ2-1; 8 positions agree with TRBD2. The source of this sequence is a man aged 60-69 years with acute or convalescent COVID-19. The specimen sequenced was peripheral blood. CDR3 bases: TGCAGCGGTGTGAAGATTAGCGGGACCACCTACAATGAGCAGTTCTTC. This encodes CSGVKISGTTYNEQFF.